This entry describes one T cell receptor beta chain. Original handling: Amplification of reference gene primers was used by the study to estimate nucleated cell counts. Sequenced by immunoSEQ multiplex PCR; TCRdb stores in-frame clones only, minus some. The V and J calls and clone size are taken from that table; D and trimming were inferred from the DNA. The sample contains about 210,000 clones, roughly 90% of which appear only once. The data were taken from a study of blood T cell repertoires in COVID-19. This sequence was found in a woman between 40 and 55 years old with acute or convalescent COVID-19. The sequenced material came from peripheral blood.

The CDR3 sequence: CAISEFSGQGTPNTEAFF. In DNA, the CDR3 is TGTGCCATCAGTGAGTTTTCCGGACAGGGGACCCCGAACACTGAAGCTTTCTTT. This chain uses TRBV10-3 with TRBJ1-1; 9 nucleotides match TRBD1. The CDR3 consists of 18 residues. The ends lost 1 base at V and 1 base at J; junction bases unmatched: 10. Germline V gene sequence: CDR1 ENHRY, CDR2 SYGVKD.